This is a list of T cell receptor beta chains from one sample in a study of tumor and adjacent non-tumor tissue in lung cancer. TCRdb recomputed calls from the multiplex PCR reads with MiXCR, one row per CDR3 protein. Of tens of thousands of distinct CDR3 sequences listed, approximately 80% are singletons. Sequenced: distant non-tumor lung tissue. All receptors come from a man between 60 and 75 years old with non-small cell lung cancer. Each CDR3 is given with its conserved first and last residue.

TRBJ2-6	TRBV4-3	CTSSLEAVSGANVLTF
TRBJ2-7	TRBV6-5	CANSYHWGGDYMQYF
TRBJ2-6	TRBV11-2	CASSLVPKDRPYGDNVLTF
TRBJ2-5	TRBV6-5	CASSDTGTAWVQYF
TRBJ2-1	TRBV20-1	CSAVLAGVSIEQFF
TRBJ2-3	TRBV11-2	CASSSFLSVADTQYF
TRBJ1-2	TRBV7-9	CTSSLVGQGSGSYTF
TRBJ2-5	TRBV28	CASSRSQETRYF
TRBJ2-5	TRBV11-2	CTTRSTGEETQYF
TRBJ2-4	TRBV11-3	CASCLSETLTKNIQYF
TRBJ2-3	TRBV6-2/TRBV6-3	CASSSRVRRNTQYF
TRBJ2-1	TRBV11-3	CANSLDRLAGVGNEQIF
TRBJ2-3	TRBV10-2	CASSESSSILAGGTDTQYF